Listed below are T cell receptor beta chains from one sample, sequenced in a study of cytomegalovirus exposure and HLA in healthy donors. Produced via immunoSEQ multiplex PCR; TCRdb's table is partial and in-frame only. The repertoire holds 85,000 to 100,000 clones, with 64% as singletons. The sequencing sample was made of PBMCs. These TCRs come from a human donor in good health. Both conserved end residues are part of each CDR3. A D gene is named only where the DNA matches it firmly. The listing skips clone size in some rows; elsewhere it reads once, few, many or a size class.

>18|TRBJ2-7|TRBD2|TRBV5-6|.
TGTGCCAGCAGCTTGGGTCTAGCGGGGGGGACGAGTCCCTACGAGCAGTACTTC
CASSLGLAGGTSPYEQYF
>17|TRBJ1-5|TRBD1|TRBV7-2|.
TGTGCCAGCAGCGCCGGGACAGGGTATAGTAGGGATCAGCCCCAGCATTTT
CASSAGTGYSRDQPQHF
>13|TRBJ1-2|TRBD1|TRBV4-3|few
TGCGCCAGCAGTCGGGACAGGGGTTATGGCTACACCTTC
CASSRDRGYGYTF
>16|TRBJ2-1|TRBD1|TRBV5-1|.
TGCGCCAGCGACATTAGGACAGGGGGCTCCTACAATGAGCAGTTCTTC
CASDIRTGGSYNEQFF
>22|TRBJ2-2|TRBD1|TRBV15|.
TGTGCCACCAGCAGAGACAGAAACCTCTCCCTGTGGACAGGGGAAAACACCGGGGAGCTGTTTTTT
CATSRDRNLSLWTGENTGELFF
>15|TRBJ2-5|.|TRBV7-2|.
TGTGCCAGCAGCCCTTCGACTAGATCTAGAGAGACCCAGTACTTC
CASSPSTRSRETQYF
>20|TRBJ2-3|.|TRBV19|.
TGTGCCAGTACCCCCTCCGCCAGGGGGCGGGTAGCGGGGGTCCGAGATACGCAGTATTTT
CASTPSARGRVAGVRDTQYF
>13|TRBJ1-1|.|TRBV7-6|.
TGTGCCAGCAGCATGAGCCTGAACACTGAAGCTTTCTTT
CASSMSLNTEAFF
>15|TRBJ2-6|.|TRBV6-1|few
TGTGCCAGCAGTCCGGGAAGGGCTGGGGCCAACGTCCTGACTTTC
CASSPGRAGANVLTF
>13|TRBJ2-3|TRBD2|TRBV19|.
TGTGCCAGTGGATCTGCGGGGGTAAATACGCAGTATTTT
CASGSAGVNTQYF
>15|TRBJ2-7|.|TRBV6-6|few
TGTGCCAGCAGTTACGCGACGGGGGACTCCTACGAGCAGTACTTC
CASSYATGDSYEQYF
>16|TRBJ1-4|TRBD1|TRBV18|.
TGTGCCAGCTCGTCAGGGCGGAGTGGGACAGGTGAAAAACTGTTTTTT
CASSSGRSGTGEKLFF
>16|TRBJ1-2|TRBD1|TRBV19|few
TGTGCCAGTAGTATTAACAGGGGACACATTTCGGGGGGCTACACCTTC
CASSINRGHISGGYTF
>14|TRBJ1-1|TRBD1|TRBV9|.
TGTGCCAGCAGCACAGGGGGTAAAGACACTGAAGCTTTCTTT
CASSTGGKDTEAFF
>13|TRBJ1-6|.|TRBV19|.
TGTGCCAGTAGCACAGGGTTTAATTCACCCCTCCACTTT
CASSTGFNSPLHF
>16|TRBJ1-1|.|TRBV14|.
TGTGCCAGCAGCCATCCTATAGGCAGGGGGAACACTGAAGCTTTCTTT
CASSHPIGRGNTEAFF
>14|TRBJ1-2|.|TRBV9|.
TGTGCCAGCAGCACTGGACAGCTCGACTGTGGCTACACCTTC
CASSTGQLDCGYTF
>13|TRBJ2-3|.|TRBV6-5|few
TGTGCCAGCAGTTACACGGGTGAGGATACGCAGTATTTT
CASSYTGEDTQYF
>15|TRBJ2-7|TRBD2|TRBV5-4|.
TGTGCCAGCAGGTTAGCGGGGGGTAGTCCGAACGAGCAGTACTTC
CASRLAGGSPNEQYF
>15|TRBJ2-1|.|TRBV29-1|.
TGCAGCGTTGATCTGATTCACAGCTACTACAATGAGCAGTTCTTC
CSVDLIHSYYNEQFF
>13|TRBJ1-2|.|TRBV14|once
TGTGCCAGCAGCCAAGATCTGCGGCATGGCTACACCTTC
CASSQDLRHGYTF
>13|TRBJ2-7|.|TRBV9|few
TGTGCCACCGAGCGGGCCGAACCCTACGAGCAGTACTTC
CATERAEPYEQYF
>15|TRBJ2-7|.|TRBV9|.
TGTGCCAGCAGCCCCGAGGCAGGGTATTCCTACGAGCAGTACTTC
CASSPEAGYSYEQYF
>15|TRBJ1-1|.|TRBV18|few
TGTGCCAGCTCACCACCGGAGGGTGCGGATGTTGAAGCTTTCTTT
CASSPPEGADVEAFF
>11|TRBJ2-1|.|TRBV2|.
TGTGCCAGCAGTGAATTGACAGTACAGTTCTTC
CASSELTVQFF
>16|TRBJ2-1|.|TRBV19|.
TGTGCCACCACACGCTCCGACAGCGCAGTAGGGAATGAGCAGTTCTTC
CATTRSDSAVGNEQFF
>16|TRBJ1-1|TRBD1|TRBV4-1|.
TGCGCCAGCAGCCTGGGACAGGGGGCGGGAGAGACTGAAGCTTTCTTT
CASSLGQGAGETEAFF
>15|TRBJ1-1|.|TRBV2|.
TGTGCCAGCAGTGAGCTTCGGGGAGTAAACACTGAAGCTTTCTTT
CASSELRGVNTEAFF
>15|TRBJ2-3|TRBD2|TRBV4-3|few
TGCGCCAGCAGCCATCTAGCGGGGGGTGGATATACGCAGTATTTT
CASSHLAGGGYTQYF
>14|TRBJ2-7|TRBD1|TRBV18|few
TGTGCCAGCTCACCTGGGACAGTCGGATACGAGCAGTACTTC
CASSPGTVGYEQYF
>15|TRBJ1-1|TRBD1|TRBV18|.
TGTGCCAGCTCGACAGGGGGCGATATGAACACTGAAGCTTTCTTT
CASSTGGDMNTEAFF
>15|TRBJ2-7|TRBD2|TRBV5-6|few
TGTGCCAGCAGCCCCCGGGGGGGCCTCTCCTACGAGCAGTACTTC
CASSPRGGLSYEQYF
>17|TRBJ1-1|.|TRBV10-3|.
TGTGCCATCAGTGAGTCCTACAGCGGGACCTTGAACACTGAAGCTTTCTTT
CAISESYSGTLNTEAFF
>14|TRBJ2-7|TRBD2|TRBV9|.
TGTGCCAGCAGCGTAGGGGGGACTACCTACGAGCAGTACTTC
CASSVGGTTYEQYF
>16|TRBJ1-5|.|TRBV19|.
TGTGCCAGTAGTAGCCGGGGACTTCCTAGCAATCAGCCCCAGCATTTT
CASSSRGLPSNQPQHF
>11|TRBJ1-1|.|TRBV4-1|.
TGCGCCAGCAGCTTAAGGGGTGAAGCTTTCTTT
CASSLRGEAFF
>12|TRBJ2-1|.|TRBV9|.
TGTGCCAGCAGCGTAAGTCGGGGGGAGCAGTTCTTC
CASSVSRGEQFF
>21|TRBJ2-3|TRBD2|TRBV15|few
TGTGCCACCAGCAGAGAGATAAGAGCTAGCGGGGGGGCCAGGGGCACAGATACGCAGTATTTT
CATSREIRASGGARGTDTQYF
>15|TRBJ1-4|.|TRBV10-3|few
TGTGCCATCAGTGACCCGAGGGAGGGTCAGGAAAAACTGTTTTTT
CAISDPREGQEKLFF
>14|TRBJ2-1|.|TRBV7-8|few
TGTGCCAGCAGCTTAGACGACTTCGGCAATGAGCAGTTCTTC
CASSLDDFGNEQFF
>15|TRBJ1-2|TRBD1|TRBV6-1|.
TGTGCCAGCAGTGAATTTCGGACAGGCATCTATGGCTACACCTTC
CASSEFRTGIYGYTF
>12|TRBJ1-2|.|TRBV15|.
TGTGCCACCAGCAGAGGGAGCAGCGGCTACACCTTC
CATSRGSSGYTF
>14|TRBJ1-1|.|TRBV7-9|.
TGTGCCAGCAGCTTATGGGGAGGGGACACTGAAGCTTTCTTT
CASSLWGGDTEAFF
>13|TRBJ1-2|.|TRBV2|.
TGTGCCAGCAGAACAGGGTCTCAGAATGGCTACACCTTC
CASRTGSQNGYTF
>15|TRBJ2-5|.|TRBV6-5|.
TGTGCCAGCAGTCGGATGAGCAGGTACCAAGAGACCCAGTACTTC
CASSRMSRYQETQYF
>13|TRBJ2-5|.|TRBV19|.
TGTGCCAGTAGTATGAGTAGTCAAGAGACCCAGTACTTC
CASSMSSQETQYF
>13|TRBJ1-1|.|TRBV9|.
TGTGCCAGCAGCCCTCTGGCGGACACTGAAGCTTTCTTT
CASSPLADTEAFF
>16|TRBJ2-1|.|TRBV15|.
TGTGCCACCAGCAGACTAGGACAGCTATCCTACAATGAGCAGTTCTTC
CATSRLGQLSYNEQFF
>13|TRBJ1-2|.|TRBV7-9|.
TGTGCCAGCCAGTTGGTGGCTAACTATGGCTACACCTTC
CASQLVANYGYTF
>13|TRBJ1-2|.|TRBV5-1|.
TGCGCCAGCAGGGAACAGGGTGGCTATGGCTACACCTTC
CASREQGGYGYTF
>13|TRBJ2-7|TRBD2|TRBV7-6|.
TGTGCCAGCAGTATTGCGGGGGACTACGAGCAGTACTTC
CASSIAGDYEQYF